This T cell receptor beta chain was retrieved from a study of molecular identifiers for immune sequencing clone quantification. Study-wide points: Reportedly, one cell's Jurkat TCR RNA was detected within one million naive CD8 cells. Sizes of highly expanded clones could be underestimated through identical TCRs sharing a barcode. Whereas naive cells kept under 1% of molecules in clones above 20 RNA copies, such clones held over 98% in effectors.

Unmatched junction bases numbered 3, after V lost 6 bases and J lost 2 bases. In germline, CDR1 is PRHDT, CDR2 FYEKMQ (reference sequence). The length of the CDR3 is 15 residues. Libraries of bulk TCR were made by previously described methods (with listed TCR primers). One entry per CDR3 protein, called by TCRdb with MiXCR from the PCR reads. The table includes some 320,000 distinct CDR3 sequences, roughly a quarter detected once. This clonotype has at least ten counts. The target antigen is unknown. Sequences were obtained from naive CD8+ T cells from blood, with Jurkat cell RNA spiked in. Subset described: FACS-sorted CD8+CD4-CCR7+CD45RA+ naive T cells. The rearrangement joins TRBV13 to TRBJ2-5; 13 positions agree with TRBD2. The source is a human donor in good health. Some libraries in this study had Jurkat cell RNA spiked in. CDR3 sequence: CASRLAGGHQETQYF. The CDR3 coding sequence is TGTGCCAGCAGACTAGCGGGGGGGCATCAAGAGACCCAGTACTTC.